This TCR beta chain was retrieved from a study of T cell responses to AZD1222 COVID-19 vaccine. Study outcomes and limitations: Vaccine-associated CD4 TCRs ranged over spike, dominating at 160-218 and 743-854. Clonal diversity may have been underestimated in mostly white British donors. Unmutated regions of variants are reportedly targeted by nearly half of spike-specific TCRs. Only a handful of AZD1222 recipients were seropositive at baseline.

This table comes from immunoSEQ multiplex PCR, and its TCRdb copy is limited to in-frame clones, with some not included. The data hold approximately 180,000 clones, with approximately 91% observed a single time. This CDR3 has 13 amino acids. Germline-derived CDR1 and CDR2 are SGHAT and FQNNGV. V trimming: 4 bases; J trimming: 4 bases; junction bases outside the gene matches: 4. Of note for this clone: Its antigen is as yet unknown.

The chain has TRBV11-2 and TRBJ2-7, with 7 positions matching TRBD1. The sequencing here drew on peripheral blood, taken on day 0 of AZD1222 vaccination. The receptor's source is an adult in good health. The CDR3 coding sequence is TGTGCCAGCAGCTCGGGACAGACATACGAGCAGTACTTC. Residues: CASSSGQTYEQYF.